The 2 T cell receptor beta chains presented below share a single source sample, sequenced in a study of regulatory T cells in long-lasting Graves disease. As to time point: newly diagnosed GD, antithyroid drugs for less than 3 months. Construction of the TCR library relied on RNA isolated from PBMCs. Construction of the TCR beta libraries employed iRepertoire HTBI primers in conjunction with Arm-PCR of CDR3 regions. Via MiXCR, TCRdb re-called the multiplex PCR reads, giving one row per CDR3 protein. This sample has roughly 520,000 distinct CDR3 sequences, with more than 10% found just once. Another study also made use of these data, one on T cells in Graves' hyperthyroidism and ophthalmopathy.

Sequencing used peripheral blood mononuclear cells (PBMCs), obtained at new diagnosis, from a patient treated with antithyroid drugs. Receptors originate from a woman under 40 with Graves disease.

The sample holds many counts of this clonotype. The chain recombines TRBV19 with TRBJ1-5; possible D gene TRBD1, 6 bases. The CDR3 consists of 15 residues. The V and J ends lost 3 bases and 5 bases respectively, with 14 bases between them. Germline V gene sequence: CDR1 LNHDA, CDR2 SQIVND (reference sequence). CDR3 protein: CASSMDTGRYQPQHF. CDR3 sequence (DNA): TGTGCCAGTAGTATGGATACAGGGCGGTATCAGCCCCAGCATTTT.

The chain joins TRBV7-9 to TRBJ1-2; weak D call: TRBD1 (6 bases). This CDR3 is built from 17 residues. V lost 5 bases and J lost 0, with 19 bases in between. The V gene's germline CDR1 is SEHNR and CDR2 FQNEAQ (reference sequence). In nucleotides, the CDR3 is TGTGCCAGCAGCGAGCAATCCCGGGACACCACTAACTATGGCTACACCTTC. The encoded protein is CASSEQSRDTTNYGYTF. The full variable domain, with the rest looked up from reference TRBV7-9 and TRBJ1-2, is DTGVSQNPRHKITKRGQNVTFRCDPISEHNRLYWYRQTLGQGPEFLTYFQNEAQLEKSRLLSDRFSAERPKGSFSTLEIQRTEQGDSAMYLCASSEQSRDTTNYGYTFGSGTRLTVV.